One sample yielded the 29 T cell receptor beta chains listed below, sequenced in a study of cytomegalovirus exposure and HLA in healthy donors. The study ran its PCR with 60 Vbeta and 13 Jbeta primers. Assay: immunoSEQ multiplex PCR; the TCRdb copy retains only in-frame clones and omits some. The sample lists 85,000 to 100,000 clones, about two thirds occurring once. Sequenced material: PBMCs. These receptors were collected from a man aged 50-59 years in good health and CMV-seronegative.

The V gene is TRBV5-1, the J gene TRBJ2-3; 8 bases match TRBD1. CDR3 length equals 16 residues. Trimming at V came to 2 bases and at J to 2 bases, leaving 7 bases not matched to a gene. Per germline, CDR1 SGHRS and CDR2 YFSETQ. CDR3 nucleotides: TGCGCCAGCAGCTTTACGGGACAGGCCAACACAGATACGCAGTATTTT. Amino acids: CASSFTGQANTDTQYF.

This chain uses TRBV6-1 with TRBJ1-1; maybe TRBD1 (6 bases). With 4 bases removed from V and 1 base from J, the gap between germline ends came to 7 bases. Per germline, CDR1 MNHNS and CDR2 SASEGT. The CDR3 extends over 13 amino acids. The CDR3 DNA reads as TGTGCCAGCAGTGTGGGACAGAACACTGAAGCTTTCTTT. This translates into CASSVGQNTEAFF.

The chain links TRBV19 to TRBJ2-7; 9 nucleotides agree with TRBD2. Losses at the gene ends were 3 bases for V and 2 bases for J; bases not matched to a gene: 2. The CDR3 extends over 14 amino acids. Germline V gene sequence: CDR1 LNHDA, CDR2 SQIVND (reference sequence). The CDR3 DNA reads TGTGCCAGTAGTATGGCGGGGGGGCCCTACGAGCAGTACTTC. This codes for CASSMAGGPYEQYF.

The chain links TRBV7-9 to TRBJ2-5, with a tentative D call TRBD2 (5 bases). V was shortened by 1 base and J by 4 bases, with 16 bases between the two germline ends. The CDR3 is 16 residues long. Germline-derived CDR1 and CDR2 are SEHNR and FQNEAQ (reference sequence). CDR3 protein: CASSLGAASGVETQYF. The CDR3 DNA is TGTGCCAGCAGCTTAGGGGCAGCGAGCGGAGTAGAGACCCAGTACTTC.

The chain combines TRBV4-1 with TRBJ1-5, with D perhaps TRBD1 (5 bases). The CDR3 consists of 16 residues. Trimming took 0 bases from V and 0 from J, leaving 9 bases between them. Germline V gives CDR1 MGHRA, CDR2 YSYEKL. The CDR3 region is CASSQEWGRSNQPQHF. The CDR3 bases are TGCGCCAGCAGCCAAGAATGGGGCCGTAGCAATCAGCCCCAGCATTTT.

CDR3 sequence (DNA): TGTGCCAGCAGCCGGAGGCAGGGGGCCTCCTACAATGAGCAGTTCTTC. Translated, it gives CASSRRQGASYNEQFF. The chain combines TRBV5-4 with TRBJ2-1; 8 nucleotides agree with TRBD1. The CDR3 runs 16 residues. CDR1 is SGHNT and CDR2 is YYREEE in the germline V gene (reference sequence). Trimming removed 4 bases from V and 0 bases from J; junction bases left unmatched: 6. Full variable domain (outside the CDR3, taken from reference TRBV5-4 and TRBJ2-1): ETGVTQSPTHLIKTRGQQVTLRCSSQSGHNTVSWYQQALGQGPQFIFQYYREEENGRGNFPPRFSGLQFPNYSSELNVNALELDDSALYLCASSRRQGASYNEQFFGPGTRLTVL.

DNA of the CDR3: TGTGCCAGCAGTCCGGAGGCGGGAGTTAACTACGAGCAGTACGTC. Translated, it gives CASSPEAGVNYEQYV. The chain combines TRBV2 with TRBJ2-7, with TRBD2 matching over 7 bases. V lost 5 bases to trimming and J lost 3 bases; unmatched junction nucleotides: 10. Germline loops: CDR1 SNHLY, CDR2 FYNNEI. This CDR3 spans 15 amino acids.

The chain is built from TRBV7-2 and TRBJ1-2, with 10 bases lining up with TRBD1. V gave up 2 bases and J gave up 5 bases; unmatched junction bases: 8. The CDR3 is made up of 16 amino acids. Germline V gene data show CDR1 as SGHTA and CDR2 as FQGNSA. The CDR3 is CASSLTGGQGGYGYTF. The CDR3 DNA reads as TGTGCCAGCAGCTTAACCGGTGGACAGGGGGGATATGGCTACACCTTC.

This clone was counted only a few times. The chain carries TRBV5-1 and TRBJ2-1, with 8 bases identical to TRBD1. The V segment lost 8 bases and the J segment 10 bases; nucleotides outside the gene matches: 17. The CDR3 runs to 15 residues. The germline V gene has CDR1 SGHRS and CDR2 YFSETQ. The CDR3 DNA is TGCGCCAGGCCCGGGACAGGCCTTTGGATTACGGAGCAGTTCTTC. This sequence encodes CARPGTGLWITEQFF.

The chain joins TRBV19 to TRBJ1-1; D unclear. The CDR3 has 13 amino acids. Germline V gene sequence: CDR1 LNHDA, CDR2 SQIVND (reference sequence). The V end was cut by 5 bases, the J end by 1 base, with 8 bases between. The CDR3 DNA follows: TGTGCCAGTAGTGCCGAGTGGAACACTGAAGCTTTCTTT. It codes for CASSAEWNTEAFF.

In its sample, this clone was seen a few times. The rearrangement joins TRBV5-4 to TRBJ2-1; D possibly corresponds to TRBD1 (6 bases). The germline V and J ends were trimmed by 0 bases and 5 bases, with 9 bases remaining between them. CDR1 and CDR2 from the germline V gene are SGHNT and YYREEE (reference sequence). The CDR3 is 14 residues long. CDR3 region: CASSLAGQNNEQFF. For the CDR3, the DNA is TGTGCCAGCAGCTTGGCAGGACAGAACAATGAGCAGTTCTTC.

This clone has only one observation. The chain employs TRBV7-8 and TRBJ1-4; D remains unclear. The V and J ends lost 5 bases and 7 bases respectively, with 8 bases between them. Germline CDR1 is SGHVS and CDR2 is FQNEAQ. The CDR3 extends over 12 amino acids. CDR3 loop: CASSNGFEKLFF. The CDR3 DNA reads as TGTGCCAGCAGCAACGGTTTTGAAAAACTGTTTTTT. The full variable domain, rest sourced from reference TRBV7-8 and TRBJ1-4, is GAGVSQSPRYKVAKRGQDVALRCDPISGHVSLFWYQQALGQGPEFLTYFQNEAQLDKSGLPSDRFFAERPEGSVSTLKIQRTQQEDSAVYLCASSNGFEKLFFGSGTQLSVL.

The J gene is TRBJ2-7, the V gene TRBV7-9; maybe TRBD1 (5 bases). Trimming stripped 5 bases from V and 3 bases from J, with 17 bases between. CDR3 length: 15 residues. CDR1 and CDR2 from the germline V gene are SEHNR and FQNEAQ (reference sequence). CDR3 DNA sequence: TGTGCCAGCAGCCAGATGGGGCAGGCCCTCTACGAGCAGTACTTC. Protein product: CASSQMGQALYEQYF.

The V gene is TRBV14, the J gene TRBJ2-5, with 8 bases identical to TRBD2. CDR3 length equals 18 residues. Germline-derived CDR1 and CDR2 are SGHDN and FVKESK. Trimming cost V 4 bases and J 2 bases; bases outside gene matches: 15. The CDR3 reads CASSPPRGYSGGQETQYF. CDR3 coding DNA: TGTGCCAGCAGCCCGCCTCGGGGATACAGCGGGGGTCAAGAGACCCAGTACTTC. Based on the CDR3 plus reference TRBV14 and TRBJ2-5, the full variable domain is EAGVTQFPSHSVIEKGQTVTLRCDPISGHDNLYWYRRVMGKEIKFLLHFVKESKQDESGMPNNRFLAERTGGTYSTLKVQPAELEDSGVYFCASSPPRGYSGGQETQYFGPGTRLLVL.

V gene TRBV19 combines with J gene TRBJ2-1; D possibly corresponds to TRBD2 (5 bases). Germline assignment: CDR1 LNHDA and CDR2 SQIVND (reference sequence). With 5 bases removed from V and 8 bases from J, the gap between germline ends came to 13 bases. The CDR3 extends over 13 amino acids. CDR3: CASSREYVDEQFF. The CDR3 DNA is TGTGCCAGTAGTCGGGAATACGTAGATGAGCAGTTCTTC.

As DNA, the CDR3 is TGCGCCAGCAGCTTGGACCGGGGGGGCCCCGGGGAGCTGTTTTTT. It yields the protein CASSLDRGGPGELFF. The rearrangement uses TRBV5-1 and TRBJ2-2; 8 bases match TRBD2. CDR3 length equals 15 residues. J was trimmed by 6 bases and V by 0 bases; bases with no gene match: 4. Germline V gene data show CDR1 as SGHRS and CDR2 as YFSETQ. Complete variable domain (other parts from reference TRBV5-1 and TRBJ2-2): KAGVTQTPRYLIKTRGQQVTLSCSPISGHRSVSWYQQTPGQGLQFLFEYFSETQRNKGNFPGRFSGRQFSNSRSEMNVSTLELGDSALYLCASSLDRGGPGELFFGEGSRLTVL.

The chain has TRBV9 and TRBJ2-3; TRBD2 aligns across 8 bases. This CDR3 comprises 15 residues. Germline assignment: CDR1 SGDLS and CDR2 YYNGEE. V was clipped by 0 bases and J by 6 bases; unmatched bases: 6. The CDR3 region is CASSVDRGGPDTQYF. The DNA for the CDR3 is TGTGCCAGCAGCGTAGACCGGGGGGGCCCCGATACGCAGTATTTT.

The gene calls are TRBV6-5 and TRBJ1-2; maybe TRBD1 (5 bases). Germline V gene data show CDR1 as MNHEY and CDR2 as SVGAGI. Trimming took 5 bases from V and 4 from J, leaving 14 bases between them. This CDR3 is 14 amino acids long. The CDR3 loop reads CASSSGGGIYGYTF. In nucleotides, the CDR3 is TGTGCCAGCAGTAGCGGCGGGGGGATCTATGGCTACACCTTC.

This clone was seen a few times. This rearrangement joins TRBV6-5 to TRBJ1-2, with 9 bases matching TRBD1. The CDR3 is made up of 13 amino acids. Germline V lookup: CDR1 MNHEY, CDR2 SVGAGI. The J segment lost 4 bases and the V segment lost 6 bases, leaving 3 bases of the junction unmatched. The CDR3 here is CASREQGAYGYTF. CDR3 sequence (DNA): TGTGCCAGCAGAGAACAGGGGGCCTATGGCTACACCTTC.

This chain connects TRBV6-5 to TRBJ1-4; 7 bases are shared with TRBD1. After removal of 6 bases from V and 3 bases from J, the junction contained 7 bases not matched to a gene. The CDR3 totals 15 residues. Germline assignment: CDR1 MNHEY and CDR2 SVGAGI. Here the CDR3 DNA reads TGTGCCAGCAGGAGCACAGGGGCCTCTAATGAAAAACTGTTTTTT. This translates into CASRSTGASNEKLFF.

J is TRBJ2-1 and V is TRBV7-3; TRBD1 is a possible D gene (5 bases). The CDR3 spans 15 residues. V lost 2 bases, J lost 3 bases, and 11 bases lay in between. Germline lookup yields CDR1 SGHTA and CDR2 FQGTGA. Here the CDR3 reads CASSLQGVNYNEQFF. The DNA of the CDR3 is TGTGCCAGCAGCTTACAGGGTGTTAACTACAATGAGCAGTTCTTC.

A remark on this clone: The sample carries other DNA sequences with the same CDR3. The chain recombines TRBV5-1 with TRBJ1-4; D may be TRBD1 (6 bases). The CDR3 runs to 13 residues. The V and J ends lost 0 bases and 8 bases respectively, with 8 bases between them. Germline CDR1 SGHRS, CDR2 YFSETQ. In DNA form, the CDR3 reads TGCGCCAGCAGCTTGGACAGGGCCGAAAAACTGTTTTTT. Translated: CASSLDRAEKLFF.

This clone turned up a few times. This rearrangement joins TRBV9 to TRBJ2-2, with D perhaps matching TRBD2 (6 bases). The germline V gene has CDR1 SGDLS and CDR2 YYNGEE. The V end lost 3 bases, the J end lost 8 bases, and 20 bases lay between the germline ends. The CDR3 loop spans 16 amino acids. This chain's CDR3 is CASSAPSGGVPGELFF. CDR3 bases: TGTGCCAGCAGCGCCCCCTCGGGCGGGGTCCCGGGGGAGCTGTTTTTT.

The chain couples TRBV9 to TRBJ1-2, with D possibly matching TRBD1 (5 bases). CDR1 is SGDLS and CDR2 is YYNGEE in the germline V gene. The CDR3 length is 15 residues. Trimming took 3 bases from V and 7 from J, leaving 19 bases between them. The CDR3 reads CASSAARTGWAGYTF. CDR3 DNA: TGTGCCAGCAGCGCAGCTCGTACAGGCTGGGCTGGCTACACCTTC.

CDR3 nucleotide sequence: TGTGCCAGCAGCTGGGGGACAGGGAGGTACGAGCAGTACTTC. This gives the protein CASSWGTGRYEQYF. This chain links TRBV5-6 with TRBJ2-7, with 9 bases identical to TRBD1. The V gene end was trimmed by 3 bases and the J gene end by 4 bases; junction bases not matched to a gene: 5. Looked up from germline, CDR1 is SGHDT and CDR2 is YYEEEE. There are 14 residues in the CDR3. The full variable domain, rest sourced from reference TRBV5-6 and TRBJ2-7, is DAGVTQSPTHLIKTRGQQVTLRCSPKSGHDTVSWYQQALGQGPQFIFQYYEEEERQRGNFPDRFSGHQFPNYSSELNVNALLLGDSALYLCASSWGTGRYEQYFGPGTRLTVT.

This sequence joins TRBV6-4 and TRBJ2-7; maybe TRBD1 (5 bases). The CDR3 spans 13 residues. Trimming pared 3 bases from V and 9 bases from J, leaving 15 bases between. Germline V lookup: CDR1 MRHNA, CDR2 SNTAGT. CDR3 protein: CASSEIQGSVQYF. CDR3 in DNA: TGTGCCAGCAGTGAGATTCAGGGTTCAGTGCAGTACTTC.

The V and J genes are TRBV18 and TRBJ2-7, with 8 bases lining up with TRBD1. CDR1 is KGHSH, CDR2 LQKENI, per germline. This CDR3 contains 12 residues. The J segment lost 6 bases and the V segment lost 6 bases, leaving 4 bases of the junction unmatched. In DNA form, the CDR3 reads TGTGCCAGCTCGCCGACAGGGGCCGAGCAGTACGTC. Protein product: CASSPTGAEQYV.

The V and J genes are TRBV5-6 and TRBJ1-1, with D perhaps matching TRBD1 (6 bases). The ends were cut back, 0 bases at V and 1 base at J, with 10 bases in the middle. Germline CDR1 reads SGHDT; CDR2 reads YYEEEE. CDR3 length equals 15 residues. In DNA, the CDR3 is TGTGCCAGCAGCTTGGCAGCGACAGGGAACACTGAAGCTTTCTTT. Its protein product is CASSLAATGNTEAFF.

Here the CDR3 DNA reads TGTGCCAGCAGCTTGGAGGTACTCAGGGCGGACACTGAAGCTTTCTTT. This codes for CASSLEVLRADTEAFF. The V call is TRBV5-4, the J call TRBJ1-1; TRBD1 might be the D (5 bases). CDR1 SGHNT and CDR2 YYREEE come from the germline V gene (reference sequence). The CDR3 has 16 amino acids. V was shortened by 0 bases and J by 3 bases, with 15 bases between the two germline ends.